This T cell receptor beta chain emerged from a study of shared clonotypes between healthy human individuals. Whole-study context: CD4 naive and CD4 memory each took three plates per donor, while CD8 naive took two and CD8 memory one.

The CDR3 consists of 12 residues. Trimming removed 7 bases at V and 3 bases at J, with 9 bases between. Per the germline V gene, CDR1 is LNHDA and CDR2 is SQIVND (reference sequence). At the deep level, the assay was run. Some clones are missing from TCRdb's copy, which holds only in-frame ones; the method was immunoSEQ multiplex PCR. The sample shows about 2.1 million clones, around 93% of them seen only once. As defined, naive CD8 cells were CD45RO-negative and positively selected for CCR7, with terminally differentiated effector memory CD45RA+ cells excluded. The TCR was taken from a man younger than 35 in good health. Some clones in this sample may be carry-over from other donors' samples. The chain recombines TRBV19 with TRBJ1-2; D remains unclear. Sequencing was performed on naive CD8+ T cells from PBMCs. CDR3: CASTPDYYGYTF. Written as DNA, the CDR3 is TGTGCCAGTACTCCAGACTACTATGGCTACACCTTC.